This paragraph covers one TCR beta chain sequence. Its antigen is unknown. This specimen belongs to a study of CD8 T cells in ankylosing spondylitis. General observations from the study: Significant enrichment of disease-linked clones was reportedly seen in matched ankylosing spondylitis synovial fluid. What appeared characteristic of ankylosing spondylitis blood was a TCR beta motif of several highly homologous variants.

As the method for making TCR beta libraries, quantitative 5'-RACE with molecular barcodes was used. MiXCR, run by TCRdb on the 5' RACE reads, gives a single entry per CDR3 protein. The repertoire holds 350,000 or so distinct CDR3 sequences, approximately 8% seen once, with approximately 15% in the top ten. CDR3 length: 15 amino acids. V gave up 5 bases and J gave up 4 bases; unmatched junction bases: 8. The receptor's source is a male donor with ankylosing spondylitis. Sequences were obtained from blood, either unsorted or a sorted T cell fraction (not recorded which). V is TRBV12-3 or TRBV12-4 and J is TRBJ1-3; 7 nucleotides align to TRBD1. The CDR3 nucleotides are TGTGCCAGCAGTCCCGACAGGGCTATCGGAAACACCATATATTTT. As protein: CASSPDRAIGNTIYF.